This is a list of T cell receptor beta chains from one sample in a study of response to subunit inactivated influenza vaccine. TCRdb reprocessed the RT-PCR reads via MiXCR and lists one record per CDR3 protein. The data contain 600,000 to 850,000 distinct CDR3 sequences, 14% of them singletons. The source material was PBMCs from blood, sampled 14 days before vaccination. The receptors were sampled from a man aged 50-60 years who received an inactivated influenza vaccine. The CDR3 runs from the conserved cysteine through the conserved F or W. Each record gives: J gene, D gene, clone size, V gene, CDR3 DNA, CDR3 protein. A D gene is named only where the DNA matches it firmly. Part of the rows lack a size; the others show once, few, many or a class for expanded clones.

>TRBJ2-7|-|-|TRBV15
TGTGCCACCAGCAGAGAGCCTAACGAGCAGTACTTC
CATSREPNEQYF
>TRBJ2-7|TRBD2|-|TRBV27
TGTGCCAGCAGTCCGGGACTAGCCACCGGGGAGCAGTACTTC
CASSPGLATGEQYF
>TRBJ2-2|-|few|TRBV19
TGTGCCAGTAGTAGCCAGGGGAGGACCGGGGAGCTGTTTTTT
CASSSQGRTGELFF
>TRBJ2-5|TRBD2|once|TRBV12-3/TRBV12-4
TGTGCCAGCAGTTTGGGGCGGGAGGGCGCAGGGACCCAGTACTTC
CASSLGREGAGTQYF
>TRBJ2-1|TRBD2|few|TRBV6-5
TGTGCCAGCAGTTATAGGCCTAGCGGGAATGAGCAGTTCTTC
CASSYRPSGNEQFF
>TRBJ2-7|TRBD1|many|TRBV20-1
TGCAGTCCCAAGGGTATGGGACAGGGTAAGGGTTACGAGCAGTACTTC
CSPKGMGQGKGYEQYF
>TRBJ2-3|-|-|TRBV29-1
TGCAGCGTTGACCCCAGGGGAGATACGCAGTATTTT
CSVDPRGDTQYF
>TRBJ2-3|TRBD2|few|TRBV28
TGTGCCAGCATTCCCTCTAGCGGGAGGGCAGATACGCAGTATTTT
CASIPSSGRADTQYF
>TRBJ1-1|-|many|TRBV12-3/TRBV12-4
TGTGCCAGCAGTCCCCATAGAGGGCCCGAAAACACTGAAGCTTTCTTT
CASSPHRGPENTEAFF
>TRBJ1-1|-|few|TRBV20-1
TGCAGTGCTCCCTCCGGCTGGAACACTGAAGCTTTCTTT
CSAPSGWNTEAFF
>TRBJ2-2|-|-|TRBV19
TGTGCCACCCTAGCACAGCGGACCGGGGAGCTGTTTTTT
CATLAQRTGELFF